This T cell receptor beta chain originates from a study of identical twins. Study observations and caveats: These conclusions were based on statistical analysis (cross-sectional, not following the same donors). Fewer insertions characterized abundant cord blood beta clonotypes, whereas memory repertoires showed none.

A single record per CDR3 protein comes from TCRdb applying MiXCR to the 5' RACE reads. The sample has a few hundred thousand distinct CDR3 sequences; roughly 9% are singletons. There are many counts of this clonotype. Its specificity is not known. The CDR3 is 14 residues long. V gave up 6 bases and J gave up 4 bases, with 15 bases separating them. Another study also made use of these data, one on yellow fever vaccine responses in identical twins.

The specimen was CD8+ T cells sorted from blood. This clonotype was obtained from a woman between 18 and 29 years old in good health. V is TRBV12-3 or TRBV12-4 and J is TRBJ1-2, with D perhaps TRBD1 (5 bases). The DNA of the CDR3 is TGTGCCAGCAGAGGGGACGGCACATTCTATGGCTACACCTTC. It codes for CASRGDGTFYGYTF.